The sequence of this TCR beta chain was determined in a study of T-cell reconstitution after alpha-beta-depleted transplantation in children. As it was prepared, the TCRbeta library received unique molecular identifiers. TCRdb itself ran the PCR reads through MiXCR, one entry per CDR3 protein. Of about a million distinct CDR3 sequences in the sample, roughly 29% were seen once. CDR3 length: 17 residues. V was pared by 3 bases and J by 0 bases, with 16 bases between. CDR1 is ENHRY, CDR2 SYGVKD, per germline. The TCR was taken from a boy under three years old who had a stem cell transplant for SCID, so the T cells may come from the graft donor. The chain is built from TRBV10-3 and TRBJ2-3; D remains ambiguous. The source was PBMCs, mostly from graft donor cells, collected 360 days after TCRalphabeta/CD19-depleted stem cell transplant. CDR3 amino acids: CAISDQIRGTSTDTQYF. CDR3 nucleotide sequence: TGTGCCATCAGTGACCAGATAAGAGGAACTAGCACAGATACGCAGTATTTT.